This record concerns one T cell receptor (beta chain) sequence. Its cognate antigen is unknown. Trimming cost V 7 bases and J 4 bases, with 11 bases left between them. The CDR3 is made up of 14 amino acids. From germline, CDR1 is MNHEY and CDR2 SMNVEV (reference sequence). This entry is derived from a study of T cell repertoires in cytomegalovirus infection. TCRdb called the reads again in MiXCR, with one record for every CDR3 protein. The data hold some 800,000 distinct CDR3 sequences, with about 30% observed a single time. Source: cultured CD8+ T cells from PBMCs, taken from culture after CMV antigen stimulation. The sequence was obtained from a human donor in good health (CMV status not recorded). Some clones in this sample may be carry-over from other donors' samples. The chain recombines TRBV27 with TRBJ1-6, with a tentative D call TRBD1 (6 bases). The CDR3 DNA reads as TGTGCCAGCAAGACGGGACATTATAATTCACCCCTCCACTTT. This encodes CASKTGHYNSPLHF.